This TCR beta chain was documented in a study of siplizumab effects on memory and regulatory T cells. Points from the study as a whole: Both greater diversity than memory cells and a major contribution to the alloresponse seemed to characterize naive T cells. Solely a minor proportion of alloreactive clones could be assigned to unstimulated subsets. It was not possible to assign a naive or memory phenotype to roughly 80-97% of proliferating CD4+ or CD8+ clones. Under siplizumab, an average about 70% of mappable alloreactive CD4+ clones were Treg-derived, compared with under 35% in controls.

TCRdb's copy holds only in-frame clones and misses some; the assay was immunoSEQ multiplex PCR. The sample comprises approximately 94,000 clones, around 97% of which are singletons, and 0.025% to 0.035% rests with the top ten. Germline CDR1 is MNHNY and CDR2 is SVGAGI (reference sequence). V lost 5 bases, J lost 4 bases, and 8 bases stayed unmatched. The CDR3 is made up of 15 amino acids. Comments on this clone: Its target is unknown.

This TCR was recovered from a human donor in good health. The sequencing sample was made of naive CD4+ T cells sorted from blood. This chain links TRBV6-6 with TRBJ2-5; 9 bases are shared with TRBD2. CDR3: CASSLRGGGGETQYF. The CDR3 coding sequence is TGTGCCAGCAGTCTACGCGGGGGGGGCGGAGAGACCCAGTACTTC.